These 17 T cell receptor beta chains were all obtained from the same sample, sequenced in a study of identical twins. One entry per CDR3 protein, called by TCRdb with MiXCR from the 5' RACE reads. This table holds 450,000 or so distinct CDR3 sequences, approximately 14% found once. The sample also formed part of further work on yellow fever vaccine responses in identical twins.

The sample consisted of CD4+ T cells sorted from blood. The receptors derive from a woman under 30 in good health.

Points on this clonotype: One end of the junction fails to match germline, which may point to a read error. The V call is TRBV9, the J call TRBJ2-1, with D hard to call. Germline V gene lookup returns CDR1 SGDLS and CDR2 YYNGEE. The length of the CDR3 is 15 residues. The CDR3 DNA is TGTGCCTGCAGCGTAGGCGGATCCTCCTACAATGAGCAGTTCTTC. It codes for CACSVGGSSYNEQFF.

The rearrangement joins TRBV2 to TRBJ1-5, with 9 bases identical to TRBD1. The CDR3 consists of 13 residues. V shed 7 bases and J 7 bases; nucleotides not matched to a gene: 5. The germline V gene has CDR1 SNHLY and CDR2 FYNNEI. The CDR3 is CASTRDREQPQHF. CDR3 coding DNA: TGTGCCAGCACCCGGGACAGGGAGCAGCCCCAGCATTTT.

The sample holds a few counts of this clonotype. V is TRBV6-5 and J is TRBJ2-4; D call uncertain. CDR1 and CDR2 from the germline V gene are MNHEY and SVGAGI. This CDR3 comprises 12 residues. Trimming took 10 bases from V and 7 from J, leaving 14 bases between them. The chain's CDR3 is CATGASNNIQYF. CDR3 DNA sequence: TGTGCCACCGGCGCCTCGAATAACATTCAGTACTTC.

This CDR3 is CASSLNHPYNSPLHF. Here the CDR3 DNA reads TGTGCCAGCAGCTTAAATCACCCCTATAATTCACCCCTCCACTTT. This rearrangement joins TRBV7-2 to TRBJ1-6, with D uncertain. The V end was cut by 2 bases, the J end by 2 bases, with 7 bases between. The CDR3 is 15 residues long. From germline, CDR1 is SGHTA and CDR2 FQGNSA.

CDR3 residues: CASSYSGAHTDTQYF. The CDR3 DNA follows: TGTGCCAGCAGCTATAGCGGGGCACACACAGATACGCAGTATTTT. V is TRBV9 and J is TRBJ2-3; TRBD2 matches at 8 bases. The CDR3 length is 15 residues. The germline gives CDR1 SGDLS, CDR2 YYNGEE. V was clipped by 4 bases and J by 2 bases; unmatched bases: 6.

This clonotype was counted a few times. This chain links TRBV28 with TRBJ2-1; 13 nucleotides agree with TRBD2. V shed 4 bases, J shed 7 bases, and the junction held 10 bases outside the gene matches. The length of the CDR3 is 17 residues. From germline, CDR1 is MDHEN and CDR2 SYDVKM. Here the CDR3 DNA reads TGTGCCAGCAGTTCCCTCACTAGCGGGAGGGCCTCGAATGAGCAGTTCTTC. It translates to CASSSLTSGRASNEQFF.

This clonotype was seen a handful of times. The CDR3 here is CASSQGGSGYNEQFF. The CDR3 bases are TGCGCCAGCAGCCAAGGCGGTAGCGGCTACAATGAGCAGTTCTTC. The chain employs TRBV4-3 and TRBJ2-1; the D gene is possibly TRBD2 (6 bases). V was clipped by 1 base and J by 3 bases, with 10 bases between them. The CDR3 extends over 15 amino acids. The germline CDR1 and CDR2 sequences are LGHNA and YSLEER.

The chain has TRBV11-3 and TRBJ2-1; 9 bases match TRBD2. V shed 1 base, J shed 3 bases, and the junction held 4 bases outside the gene matches. Germline lookup yields CDR1 SGHNT and CDR2 YENEEA. This CDR3 has 16 amino acids. CDR3 sequence reads: CASSLGSSGNYNEQFF. The DNA of the CDR3 is TGTGCCAGCAGCTTAGGATCTAGCGGGAACTACAATGAGCAGTTCTTC.

This clonotype was observed a handful of times. The chain joins TRBV12-3 or TRBV12-4 to TRBJ2-5, with 12 nucleotides matching TRBD2. V lost 7 bases and J lost 2; bases outside the gene matches: 8. This CDR3 spans 16 amino acids. DNA for the CDR3: TGTGCCAGCACCCCCCGTCTAGCGGGAGGGCAAGAGACCCAGTACTTC. This encodes CASTPRLAGGQETQYF.

This clonotype was recorded a few times. The chain links TRBV19 to TRBJ2-1; either TRBD1 or TRBD2 may fit D (5 bases each). V lost 2 bases, J lost 6 bases, and 14 bases lay in between. The CDR3 extends over 15 amino acids. The germline gives CDR1 LNHDA, CDR2 SQIVND (reference sequence). The CDR3 DNA reads TGTGCCAGTAGTATAAGGGGCGGGCCAATCAATGAGCAGTTCTTC. It yields the protein CASSIRGGPINEQFF.

This clonotype came up many times. The chain recombines TRBV29-1 with TRBJ2-3, with 8 bases that match TRBD2. CDR3 length: 14 amino acids. Losses at the gene ends were 3 bases for V and 6 bases for J; bases not matched to a gene: 8. Germline V gene data show CDR1 as SQVTM and CDR2 as ANQGSEA. CDR3 residues: CSVDLRGVADTQYF. CDR3 coding DNA: TGCAGCGTTGATTTGCGGGGGGTGGCGGATACGCAGTATTTT.

This clonotype was observed at least ten times. V usage is TRBV9 and J usage is TRBJ2-1, with 7 bases that match TRBD1. The V segment lost 4 bases and the J segment 2 bases; nucleotides outside the gene matches: 6. The germline V gene encodes CDR1 SGDLS and CDR2 YYNGEE. The CDR3 contains 15 residues. The CDR3 sequence: CASSSEGGAYNEQFF. The CDR3 bases are TGTGCCAGCAGCTCCGAAGGGGGCGCCTACAATGAGCAGTTCTTC.

The chain uses TRBV5-1 and TRBJ2-7; either TRBD1 or TRBD2 may supply D (6 bases each). Germline V gene lookup returns CDR1 SGHRS and CDR2 YFSETQ. Trimming took off 4 bases at V and 5 bases at J, with 16 bases between the two ends. The CDR3 runs to 14 residues. The CDR3 DNA sequence: TGCGCCAGCAGCGACAAGGGGGGTTTACACGAGCAGTACTTC. Translating it yields CASSDKGGLHEQYF. The whole variable domain, remainder taken from reference TRBV5-1 and TRBJ2-7, is KAGVTQTPRYLIKTRGQQVTLSCSPISGHRSVSWYQQTPGQGLQFLFEYFSETQRNKGNFPGRFSGRQFSNSRSEMNVSTLELGDSALYLCASSDKGGLHEQYFGPGTRLTVT.

The V call is TRBV28, the J call TRBJ2-7, with 11 positions matching TRBD2. Germline V CDR1 and CDR2: MDHEN, SYDVKM. J gave up 2 bases and V 5 bases, and 11 bases lay outside the gene matches. There are 17 residues in the CDR3. Here the CDR3 reads CASSLPVSGLAAYEQYF. The CDR3 region has the DNA TGTGCCAGCAGTCTCCCCGTTTCGGGACTAGCGGCCTACGAGCAGTACTTC.

Ten or more counts support this clonotype. The chain couples TRBV5-1 to TRBJ2-7; D not resolved. This CDR3 region has 14 residues. CDR1 and CDR2 from the germline V gene are SGHRS and YFSETQ. Deletions cut 0 bases from V and 1 base from J, with 8 bases between. The CDR3 reads CASSLVGLSYEQYF. The DNA of the CDR3 is TGCGCCAGCAGCTTGGTTGGCTTATCCTACGAGCAGTACTTC.

V and J are TRBV10-3 and TRBJ2-1; 8 positions match TRBD1. Germline CDR1 and CDR2: ENHRY and SYGVKD. V was clipped by 11 bases and J by 5 bases; unmatched bases: 14. This CDR3 spans 15 amino acids. DNA of the CDR3: TGTGCCGTGGGCCAGGGGGCAGTGGGTAACAATGAGCAGTTCTTC. It specifies CAVGQGAVGNNEQFF.

The chain couples TRBV5-6 to TRBJ2-3; 7 bases map to TRBD1. Germline CDR1 reads SGHDT; CDR2 reads YYEEEE. V dropped 3 bases and J dropped 3; count of bases not matched to a gene: 10. The CDR3 runs to 16 residues. The CDR3 region is CASSYSPGQITDTQYF. CDR3 bases: TGTGCCAGCAGCTACAGTCCGGGACAGATAACAGATACGCAGTATTTT.